The 10 T cell receptor beta chains below were found in one sample sequenced in a study of blood T cell repertoires in COVID-19. Measured with immunoSEQ multiplex PCR; TCRdb has only the in-frame clones, and not every one. This table has 100,000 or so clones, more than 85% appearing once. The sequenced sample consisted of peripheral blood. These receptor sequences come from a man in his fifties with active or convalescent COVID-19.

This chain joins TRBV10-3 and TRBJ1-1; D call uncertain. The germline V gene has CDR1 ENHRY and CDR2 SYGVKD. V shed 7 bases and J shed 1 base, with 10 bases lying between them. The CDR3 extends over 13 amino acids. CDR3 nucleotide sequence: TGTGCCATCACTAGGGAGGGGAACACTGAAGCTTTCTTT. Amino acids: CAITREGNTEAFF.

The chain employs TRBV5-4 and TRBJ2-3, with 7 bases fitting TRBD2. From germline, CDR1 is SGHNT and CDR2 YYREEE (reference sequence). J was trimmed by 2 bases and V by 2 bases; bases with no gene match: 5. The CDR3 has 15 residues. The CDR3 here is CASSFSLAATDTQYF. CDR3 nucleotide sequence: TGTGCCAGCAGCTTTAGTCTAGCGGCCACAGATACGCAGTATTTT.

The CDR3 coding sequence is TGTGCCAGCAGTCCCCGGGACAGGGTCACTCGGATCACTGAAGCTTTCTTT. This codes for CASSPRDRVTRITEAFF. The chain uses TRBV6-6 and TRBJ1-1; 9 positions match TRBD1. Germline-derived CDR1 and CDR2 are MNHNY and SVGAGI (reference sequence). J was trimmed by 4 bases and V by 5 bases; bases with no gene match: 14. CDR3 size: 17 residues.

This clone was seen just once. This chain uses TRBV2 with TRBJ2-1, with a tentative D call TRBD2 (6 bases). The length of the CDR3 is 13 residues. Trimming shortened V by 9 bases and J by 0 bases, and 9 bases separated the two germline ends. Germline V gives CDR1 SNHLY, CDR2 FYNNEI. CDR3 nucleotide sequence: TGTGCCAGGGACGGGAGCTCCTACAATGAGCAGTTCTTC. This encodes CARDGSSYNEQFF.

This chain links TRBV7-2 with TRBJ2-2; tentatively, D is TRBD2 (6 bases). This CDR3 region has 14 residues. Trimming cost V 7 bases and J 1 base, with 10 bases left between them. The germline V gene encodes CDR1 SGHTA and CDR2 FQGNSA. This CDR3 is CASNGGWNTGELFF. The CDR3, as DNA: TGTGCCAGCAACGGGGGTTGGAACACCGGGGAGCTGTTTTTT.

The chain carries TRBV18 and TRBJ2-3; tentative D call: TRBD2 (6 bases). The germline CDR1 and CDR2 sequences are KGHSH and LQKENI. This CDR3 region has 14 residues. V was trimmed by 3 bases and J by 6 bases, leaving 13 bases between them. The chain's CDR3 is CASSPRGIGDTQYF. The CDR3 nucleotides are TGTGCCAGCTCACCCCGCGGGATTGGCGATACGCAGTATTTT.

In its sample, this clone was seen once. The J gene is TRBJ1-1, the V gene TRBV6-5; 11 nucleotides align to TRBD1. V trimming: 11 bases; J trimming: 5 bases; junction bases outside the gene matches: 4. Germline CDR1 MNHEY, CDR2 SVGAGI. This CDR3 region has 12 residues. In DNA, the CDR3 is TGTGCCGGACAGGGGGCGCGGACTGAAGCTTTCTTT. Translation: CAGQGARTEAFF.

This clone has only one observation. The chain couples TRBV3-1 (or the pseudogene TRBV3-2) to TRBJ2-2; 13 positions match TRBD2. Germline V CDR1 and CDR2: LGHDT, YNNKEL (reference sequence). V was pared by 4 bases and J by 0 bases, with 8 bases of the junction left unmatched. The CDR3 extends over 19 amino acids. The CDR3 DNA is TGTGCCAGCAGCCCCTATGGACTAGCGGGGGTTACGAACACCGGGGAGCTGTTTTTT. Amino acids: CASSPYGLAGVTNTGELFF.

The CDR3 coding sequence is TGTGCCAGCAGCTTCGGACAGGGGGTTCGTGAAAAACTGTTTTTT. It encodes CASSFGQGVREKLFF. The J gene is TRBJ1-4, the V gene TRBV5-5; 10 bases match TRBD1. Germline V gene lookup returns CDR1 SGHKS and CDR2 YYEKEE (reference sequence). J gave up 7 bases and V 2 bases, and 5 bases lay outside the gene matches. CDR3 size: 15 residues.

The chain has TRBV9 and TRBJ2-3, with no clear D. The V gene lost 2 bases and the J gene lost 6 bases, with 4 bases spanning the gap. The CDR3 consists of 11 residues. The germline gives CDR1 SGDLS, CDR2 YYNGEE. As DNA, the CDR3 is TGTGCCAGCAGCGTCGCGGATACGCAGTATTTT. This codes for CASSVADTQYF.